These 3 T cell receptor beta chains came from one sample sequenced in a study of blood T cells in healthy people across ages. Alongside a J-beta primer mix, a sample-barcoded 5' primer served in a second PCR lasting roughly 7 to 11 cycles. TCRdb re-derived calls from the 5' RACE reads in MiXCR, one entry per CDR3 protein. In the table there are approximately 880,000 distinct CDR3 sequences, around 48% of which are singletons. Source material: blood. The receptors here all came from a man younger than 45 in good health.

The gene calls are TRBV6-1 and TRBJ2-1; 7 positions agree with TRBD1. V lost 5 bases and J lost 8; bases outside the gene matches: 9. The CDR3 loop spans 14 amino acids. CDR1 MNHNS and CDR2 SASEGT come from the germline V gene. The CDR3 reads CASSSAQGYDEQFF. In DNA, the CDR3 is TGTGCCAGCAGTTCTGCACAGGGGTACGATGAGCAGTTCTTC.

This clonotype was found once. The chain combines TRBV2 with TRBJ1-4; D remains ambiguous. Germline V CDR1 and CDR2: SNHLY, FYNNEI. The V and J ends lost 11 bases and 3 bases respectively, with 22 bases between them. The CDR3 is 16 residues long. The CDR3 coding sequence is TGTGCCGGGTCGAGGCAGAACAGTCTAGCTAATGAAAAACTGTTTTTT. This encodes CAGSRQNSLANEKLFF.

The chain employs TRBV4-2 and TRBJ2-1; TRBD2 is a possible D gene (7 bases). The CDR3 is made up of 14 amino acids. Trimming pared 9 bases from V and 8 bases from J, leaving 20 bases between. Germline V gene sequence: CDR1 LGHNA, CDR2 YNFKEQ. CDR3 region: CASKGGGLSDEQFF. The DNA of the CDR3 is TGTGCCAGTAAGGGGGGGGGGCTTAGTGATGAGCAGTTCTTC.